What follows are 5 T cell receptor beta chains derived from one specimen sequenced in a study of T cells expressing NK-cell markers (TCRdb year 2020). Receptor amplification or capture employed 5' RACE. Reads for this sample came from an Illumina HiSeq 2000. Once TCRdb had reprocessed the reads, it stored one entry per CDR3 protein sequence and supplied no DNA. The table of this sample itemizes 350,000 to 400,000 distinct CDR3 sequences. The ten largest clones add up to 9.5% to 12% of the sample. Material for sequencing was blood T cells: a sorted CD56 or NKG2C T cell subset, CD4+ or CD8+ T cells, or bulk PBMC T cells (not recorded which). The source is a woman aged 50 to 60 in good health. Donor details come from another sample of the same person, matched by shared clones.

The CDR3 spells CASSQAVLSGSSGEQFF. This chain joins TRBV4-1 and TRBJ2-1; there is no DNA to check the TCRdb D call of TRBD2. This CDR3 spans 17 amino acids. Per germline, CDR1 MGHRA and CDR2 YSYEKL.

The chain links TRBV27 to TRBJ2-1; the TCRdb call, TRBD1, lacks DNA for checking. Germline assignment: CDR1 MNHEY and CDR2 SMNVEV (reference sequence). The CDR3 loop spans 15 amino acids. The CDR3 loop reads CASSPRDPTYNEQFF.

V gene TRBV4-1 combines with J gene TRBJ2-1; as DNA is missing, the TRBD2 call by TCRdb cannot be tested. The germline V gene encodes CDR1 MGHRA and CDR2 YSYEKL. The CDR3 totals 15 residues. CDR3 sequence: CASNPRLAGYAEQFF.

The V call is TRBV6-6, the J call TRBJ2-4; no DNA is available, so the TRBD1 call from TCRdb remains unchecked. This CDR3 contains 16 residues. The germline CDR1 and CDR2 sequences are MNHNY and SVGAGI (reference sequence). CDR3: CASSYDRGRPQNIQYF.

This chain uses TRBV12-3 or TRBV12-4 with TRBJ2-1; with no DNA, the TCRdb D assignment of TRBD2 cannot be verified. The length of the CDR3 is 16 residues. CDR3 residues: CASSTPIGLATEEQFF.